The T cell receptor beta chain described here comes from a study of shared clonotypes between healthy human individuals. The protocol was immunoSEQ multiplex PCR, while the TCRdb copy is restricted to in-frame clones and leaves out a portion. The sample carries approximately 1,000,000 clones, approximately 80% recorded once. Germline CDR1 and CDR2: MDHEN and SYDVKM. The V gene lost 0 bases and the J gene lost 3 bases, with 12 bases spanning the gap. There are 16 residues in the CDR3. This sequence was found in a man between 18 and 29 years old in good health. Some clones in this sample may be carry-over from other donors' samples. Material: memory CD4+ T cells from PBMCs. The subset was: CD45RA-negative fraction. The rearrangement links TRBV28 to TRBJ1-5; possible D gene TRBD1, 6 bases. The DNA for the CDR3 is TGTGCCAGCAGTTTATGGGGCAGGGGTGCCAATCAGCCCCAGCATTTT. As protein: CASSLWGRGANQPQHF.